Below are 2 T cell receptor beta chains sequenced from a single sample in a study of blood T cell repertoires in COVID-19. Only in-frame clones appear in the TCRdb table, and some are missing; sequencing was by immunoSEQ multiplex PCR. This table holds a few hundred thousand clones, around 80% found once. The sequenced sample was PBMCs or T cells enriched from blood (not recorded which). The receptors come from a man under 40 with acute COVID-19.

V is TRBV5-1 and J is TRBJ1-1; TRBD1 is a possible D gene (5 bases). In germline, CDR1 is SGHRS, CDR2 YFSETQ. This CDR3 has 13 residues. Trimming took 0 bases from V and 4 from J, leaving 7 bases between them. The DNA of the CDR3 is TGCGCCAGCAGCTTGGAGGGGTTCACTGAAGCTTTCTTT. As protein: CASSLEGFTEAFF.

The rearrangement uses TRBV30 and TRBJ2-1; TRBD2 matches at 7 bases. Germline CDR1 is GTSNPN and CDR2 is SVGIG (reference sequence). The CDR3 covers 15 residues. The junction had 14 bases not matched to a gene; V was cut back by 3 bases and J by 9 bases. As DNA, the CDR3 is TGTGCCTGGAGCCCGCCAGTAGCGGGCCTTTCTGAGCAGTTCTTC. This sequence encodes CAWSPPVAGLSEQFF. Full variable domain (missing parts from reference TRBV30 and TRBJ2-1): SQTIHQWPATLVQPVGSPLSLECTVEGTSNPNLYWYRQAAGRGLQLLFYSVGIGQISSEVPQNLSASRPQDRQFILSSKKLLLSDSGFYLCAWSPPVAGLSEQFFGPGTRLTVL.